This T cell receptor (beta chain) comes out of a study of OX40 agonist ivuxolimab in advanced cancers. The V end lost 5 bases, the J end lost 4 bases, and 9 bases lay between the germline ends. Germline V CDR1 and CDR2: SGHVS, FQNEAQ. The CDR3 runs 13 residues. Clones were sequenced by immunoSEQ multiplex PCR, and TCRdb holds only the in-frame ones, with some missing. The table lists around 15,000 clones, under 85% of them singletons. Source: CD4+ or CD8+ T cells sorted from blood, taken in a trial of the OX40 agonist ivuxolimab. This clonotype originated in an adult with an advanced solid tumor such as melanoma, head and neck, liver or kidney cancer. The chain combines TRBV7-8 with TRBJ1-5; D not certain. CDR3 coding DNA: TGTGCCAGCAGCCAGGCGCCGAATCAGCCCCAGCATTTT. Its translation is CASSQAPNQPQHF.